A single T cell receptor (beta chain) is shown here with its context. What it binds is unknown. Additional DNA sequences in this sample encode the identical CDR3. The PCR had 60 Vbeta and 13 Jbeta primers. In the authors' methods: Later work found about 80 million unique TCR beta chains, with about 10 million shared. Profiling relied on immunoSEQ multiplex PCR, and the TCRdb table lists in-frame clones only, not all of them. V and J calls and clone size are copied from that table; D and trimming were computed from the DNA. The sample shows approximately 170,000 clones, roughly 80% of them seen only once. This specimen belongs to a study of cytomegalovirus exposure and HLA in healthy donors. Study outcomes and limitations: Several of the most significant clusters appeared linked to common viral pathogens, based on a later analysis.

V lost 6 bases and J 0 bases, leaving 12 bases between the germline ends. Germline CDR1 LNHDA, CDR2 SQIVND (reference sequence). The CDR3 is 15 residues long. The TCR was taken from a human donor in good health. This chain joins TRBV19 and TRBJ1-5, with no clear D. The specimen sequenced was PBMCs. CDR3 protein: CASSFVLSSNQPQHF. CDR3 DNA sequence: TGTGCCAGTAGCTTCGTATTATCTAGCAATCAGCCCCAGCATTTT.